This T cell receptor (beta chain) was sequenced in a study of human T cells and chemical hapten exposure. Study as a whole: Patch testing placed 0.01% DPC on the upper back, with readings at 6 days.

CDR1 is SGHNT and CDR2 is YYREEE in the germline V gene (reference sequence). This CDR3 spans 17 amino acids. J gave up 7 bases and V 4 bases, and 12 bases lay outside the gene matches. In TCRdb, the RACE reads were re-called with MiXCR into one record per CDR3 protein. The sample carries about 360,000 distinct CDR3 sequences, under 9% recorded once. Time point reported: patch test 1, 2 weeks after DPC sensitization. Treatment given: therapeutic diphenylcyclopropenone sensitization with weekly scalp DPC. Many counts were recorded for this clonotype. The receptor comes from a woman aged 18-30 years with alopecia areata. Some clones in this sample may be carry-over from other donors' samples. Sample: whole blood, taken in connection with sensitization to the hapten diphenylcyclopropenone (DPC). The chain links TRBV5-4 to TRBJ2-1, with 12 nucleotides matching TRBD2. DNA for the CDR3: TGTGCCAGCAGCAAAGGGAGCCCTAGCGGGGGGGCAAATGAGCAGTTCTTC. Residues: CASSKGSPSGGANEQFF.